The T cell receptor (beta chain) under discussion was sequenced for a study of cytomegalovirus exposure and HLA in healthy donors. Study summary: The 120 validation repertoires used the same platform as the approximately 620 first-cohort repertoires (as reported by a later analysis).

Data came from immunoSEQ multiplex PCR; TCRdb stores just in-frame clones and leaves some out. The table lists 200,000 or so clones, 84% of them singletons. The study's findings and limits: According to a later analysis, TCR clusters from the first cohort tended to co-occur in the 120 or so validation repertoires.

CDR1 and CDR2 from the germline V gene are GTSNPN and SVGIG (reference sequence). The CDR3 length is 12 residues. V lost 0 bases and J 8 bases, leaving 10 bases between the germline ends. This clone was seen only a few times. Its antigen is still unknown. The J gene is TRBJ1-2, the V gene TRBV30; no clear D. This TCR came from a man between 18 and 29 years old in good health and CMV-seropositive. The sample comprised PBMCs. Here the CDR3 reads CAWSVGVPGYTF. The CDR3 DNA is TGTGCCTGGAGTGTCGGGGTCCCGGGCTACACCTTC.